This T cell receptor (beta chain) stems from a study of HIV-infected patients and healthy controls. Study-level findings and limits: Treated samples reflected only about three months of therapy, arguably too short to observe immune reconstitution.

Roughly three months, about 14 weeks, into antiretroviral therapy, follow-up blood was collected. The repertoire came from unfractionated whole blood and reflected all unsorted peripheral T cells. This clonotype was counted ten times or more. What it binds is not known. About 540 ng RNA was reverse transcribed with alpha and beta constant-region primers. Using multiplexing indices, alpha and beta chain libraries were generated apart by chain-specific third strand synthesis. From the 5' RACE reads, TCRdb called clonotypes with MiXCR, one entry per CDR3 protein. The table has 5,500 or so distinct CDR3 sequences, approximately 8.2% seen once. The sequence was collected from an adult with HIV infection. The sample here was blood, taken during antiretroviral therapy.

This chain's CDR3 is CSVSRDREAFF. The CDR3 DNA reads as TGCAGCGTTAGTAGGGACAGAGAAGCTTTCTTT. The V call is TRBV29-1, the J call TRBJ1-1; 7 nucleotides align to TRBD1. V lost 5 bases and J lost 8; bases outside the gene matches: 5. The CDR3 totals 11 residues. Germline assignment: CDR1 SQVTM and CDR2 ANQGSEA.